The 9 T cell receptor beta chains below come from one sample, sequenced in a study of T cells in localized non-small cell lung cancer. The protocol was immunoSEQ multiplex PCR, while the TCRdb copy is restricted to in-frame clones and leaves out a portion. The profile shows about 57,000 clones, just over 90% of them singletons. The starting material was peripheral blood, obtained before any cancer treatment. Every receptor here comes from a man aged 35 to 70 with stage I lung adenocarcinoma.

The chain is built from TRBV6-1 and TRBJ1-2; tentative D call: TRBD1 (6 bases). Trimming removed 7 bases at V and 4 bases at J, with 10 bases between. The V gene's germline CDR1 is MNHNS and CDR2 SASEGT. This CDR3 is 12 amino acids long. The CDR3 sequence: CASTGQFYGYTF. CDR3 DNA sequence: TGTGCCAGCACAGGACAGTTCTATGGCTACACCTTC.

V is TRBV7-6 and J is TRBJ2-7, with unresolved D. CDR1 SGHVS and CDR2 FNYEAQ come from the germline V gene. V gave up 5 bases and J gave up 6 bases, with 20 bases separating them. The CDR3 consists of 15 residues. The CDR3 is CASSGTARSGGEQYF. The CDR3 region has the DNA TGTGCCAGCAGCGGCACAGCTAGATCCGGTGGCGAGCAGTACTTC.

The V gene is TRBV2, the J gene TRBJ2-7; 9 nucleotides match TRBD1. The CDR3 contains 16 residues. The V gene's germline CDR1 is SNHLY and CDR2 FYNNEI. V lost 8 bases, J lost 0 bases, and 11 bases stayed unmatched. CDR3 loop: CASRTGGAQSSYEQYF. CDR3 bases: TGTGCCAGCCGCACAGGGGGCGCCCAGAGCTCCTACGAGCAGTACTTC.

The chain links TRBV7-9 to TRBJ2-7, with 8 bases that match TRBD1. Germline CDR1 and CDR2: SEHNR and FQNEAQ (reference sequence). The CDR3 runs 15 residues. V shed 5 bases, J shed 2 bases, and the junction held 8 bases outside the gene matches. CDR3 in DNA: TGTGCCAGCAGCACCCCAGGGGGCTCTACCTACGAGCAGTACTTC. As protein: CASSTPGGSTYEQYF.

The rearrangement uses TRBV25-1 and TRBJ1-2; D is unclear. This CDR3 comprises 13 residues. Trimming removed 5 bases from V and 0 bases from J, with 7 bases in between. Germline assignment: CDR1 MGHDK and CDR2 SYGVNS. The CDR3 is CASSFTTNYGYTF. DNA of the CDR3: TGTGCCAGCAGTTTTACAACTAACTATGGCTACACCTTC.

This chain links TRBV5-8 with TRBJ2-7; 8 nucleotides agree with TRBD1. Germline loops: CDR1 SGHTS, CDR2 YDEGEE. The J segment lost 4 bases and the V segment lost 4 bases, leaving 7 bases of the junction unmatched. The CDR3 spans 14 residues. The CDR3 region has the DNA TGTGCCAGCAGCCGTCGACAGGGGATTTACGAGCAGTACTTC. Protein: CASSRRQGIYEQYF.

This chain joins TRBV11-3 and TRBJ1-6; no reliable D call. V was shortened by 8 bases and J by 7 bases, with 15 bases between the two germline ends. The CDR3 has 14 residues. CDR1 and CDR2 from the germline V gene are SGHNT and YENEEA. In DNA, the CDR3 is TGTGCCAGCTCACGGGAGGTTGGGAATTCACCCCTCCACTTT. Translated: CASSREVGNSPLHF.

The CDR3: CASSVVISGSFWETQYF. The DNA for the CDR3 is TGTGCCAGCAGCGTAGTAATTAGCGGGAGTTTTTGGGAGACCCAGTACTTC. This sequence joins TRBV9 and TRBJ2-5; 9 bases are shared with TRBD2. The CDR3 extends over 17 amino acids. From germline, CDR1 is SGDLS and CDR2 YYNGEE. After removal of 0 bases from V and 5 bases from J, the junction contained 11 bases not matched to a gene.

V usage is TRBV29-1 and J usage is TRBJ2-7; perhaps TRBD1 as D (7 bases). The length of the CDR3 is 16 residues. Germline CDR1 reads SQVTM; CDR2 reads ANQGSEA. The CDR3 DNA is TGCCTTGACCCCAGGGGGGACCGGGACAGCTCCTACGAGCAGTACTTC. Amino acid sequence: CLDPRGDRDSSYEQYF.